Listed below are T cell receptor beta chains from one sample, sequenced in a study of blood T cell repertoires in COVID-19. Repertoires were generated with immunoSEQ multiplex PCR, while TCRdb's copy carries only in-frame clones and drops some. Here the sample spans 250,000 or so clones, 70% to 90% being singletons. The sample taken for sequencing was PBMCs or T cells enriched from blood (not recorded which). Receptor source: a woman aged 45-65 years who had recovered from COVID-19. CDR3s include the opening cysteine and the closing phenylalanine or tryptophan. A D gene is named only where the DNA matches it firmly. Only some rows state a clone size, as once, few, many or a class for expanded clones.

cdr3_nt: TGCGCCAGCAGCTCGGGCGGGGGGGGCGTAGAGACCCAGTACTTC
cdr3_aa: CASSSGGGGVETQYF
clone_size: -
j_call: TRBJ2-5
d_call: TRBD2
v_call: TRBV5-1

cdr3_nt: TGTGCCAGCAGCTTGGGACTAGCGGGATACAATGAGCAGTTCTTC
cdr3_aa: CASSLGLAGYNEQFF
clone_size: -
j_call: TRBJ2-1
d_call: TRBD2
v_call: TRBV7-9

cdr3_nt: TGTGCCAGCAGGAAAAAAGCGGGGGCAACTAATGAAAAACTGTTTTTT
cdr3_aa: CASRKKAGATNEKLFF
clone_size: -
j_call: TRBJ1-4
d_call: -
v_call: TRBV5-4

cdr3_nt: TGTGCCAGCAGTTCCCCGGAGGCGGGGGCGCCTGGAAACACCATATATTTT
cdr3_aa: CASSSPEAGAPGNTIYF
clone_size: -
j_call: TRBJ1-3
d_call: -
v_call: TRBV28

cdr3_nt: TGTGCCAGCAGTTTTGGAGGAAAACTGTTTTTT
cdr3_aa: CASSFGGKLFF
clone_size: -
j_call: TRBJ1-4
d_call: -
v_call: TRBV27

cdr3_nt: TGTGCCAGCAGCCTACGCTATGAGCAGTTCTTC
cdr3_aa: CASSLRYEQFF
clone_size: -
j_call: TRBJ2-1
d_call: -
v_call: TRBV5-8

cdr3_nt: TGTGCCAGCAGCCAAGTTCCTAGCGGGAGTATAGGGTACAATGAGCAGTTCTTC
cdr3_aa: CASSQVPSGSIGYNEQFF
clone_size: many
j_call: TRBJ2-1
d_call: TRBD2
v_call: TRBV4-2

cdr3_nt: TGTGCCAGCAGTTTACCGGGACATAAAACTGAAGCTTTCTTT
cdr3_aa: CASSLPGHKTEAFF
clone_size: once
j_call: TRBJ1-1
d_call: -
v_call: TRBV28

cdr3_nt: TGTGCCAGTAGTAAGACATCCTATAGCAATCAGCCCCAGCATTTT
cdr3_aa: CASSKTSYSNQPQHF
clone_size: -
j_call: TRBJ1-5
d_call: -
v_call: TRBV19

cdr3_nt: TGCGCCAGCAGCTTGGGGGACTCCTGGGTGGGTGAGCAGTTCTTC
cdr3_aa: CASSLGDSWVGEQFF
clone_size: -
j_call: TRBJ2-1
d_call: -
v_call: TRBV5-1

cdr3_nt: TGTGCCACCAGCCTCCGGGGGGGCGCATTTACCGGGGAGCTGTTTTTT
cdr3_aa: CATSLRGGAFTGELFF
clone_size: -
j_call: TRBJ2-2
d_call: TRBD2
v_call: TRBV15

cdr3_nt: TGTGCCAGCAGCTTAATGACAGGGGTGGGTGAAAAACTGTTTTTT
cdr3_aa: CASSLMTGVGEKLFF
clone_size: -
j_call: TRBJ1-4
d_call: TRBD1
v_call: TRBV6-5

cdr3_nt: TGTGCCACCCAACCGGGGACAGGGGGGTACGAGCAGTACTTC
cdr3_aa: CATQPGTGGYEQYF
clone_size: once
j_call: TRBJ2-7
d_call: TRBD1
v_call: TRBV10-3

cdr3_nt: TGTGCCAGCAGCTCCGGTGGGGTAGCGGGTGTTGGCCTCAATGAGCAGTTCTTC
cdr3_aa: CASSSGGVAGVGLNEQFF
clone_size: few
j_call: TRBJ2-1
d_call: TRBD2
v_call: TRBV13

cdr3_nt: TGTGCCAGCTCACCCAGGGGAGCTGGAAACACCATATATTTT
cdr3_aa: CASSPRGAGNTIYF
clone_size: once
j_call: TRBJ1-3
d_call: -
v_call: TRBV18

cdr3_nt: TGCGCCAGCAGCCATTCTGGGACAGGAAACTATGGCTACACCTTC
cdr3_aa: CASSHSGTGNYGYTF
clone_size: -
j_call: TRBJ1-2
d_call: TRBD1
v_call: TRBV5-1

cdr3_nt: TGTGCCAGCAGCCAAGGAACAGGGCCGGACAATGAGCAGTTCTTC
cdr3_aa: CASSQGTGPDNEQFF
clone_size: -
j_call: TRBJ2-1
d_call: -
v_call: TRBV4-2

cdr3_nt: TGTGCCAGCAGTTCCCCCGGGACAGGCGCTAACTATGGCTACACCTTC
cdr3_aa: CASSSPGTGANYGYTF
clone_size: -
j_call: TRBJ1-2
d_call: TRBD1
v_call: TRBV28

cdr3_nt: TGTGCCAGCAGCGTAGTCAGGAACACTGAAGCTTTCTTT
cdr3_aa: CASSVVRNTEAFF
clone_size: -
j_call: TRBJ1-1
d_call: -
v_call: TRBV9

cdr3_nt: TGTGCCACCAGTGATACGGGGAATCAGCCCCAGCATTTT
cdr3_aa: CATSDTGNQPQHF
clone_size: once
j_call: TRBJ1-5
d_call: -
v_call: TRBV24-1

cdr3_nt: TGTGCCAGTAGTATACCCTCCTCTGGGGCCAACGTCCTGACTTTC
cdr3_aa: CASSIPSSGANVLTF
clone_size: -
j_call: TRBJ2-6
d_call: -
v_call: TRBV19

cdr3_nt: TGTGCCAGCCCTACACCCTCTGGAGGGTCCTACAATGAGCAGTTCTTC
cdr3_aa: CASPTPSGGSYNEQFF
clone_size: -
j_call: TRBJ2-1
d_call: -
v_call: TRBV27

cdr3_nt: TGTGCCAGCAGCCAAGTACGGTCACCCCTCCACTTT
cdr3_aa: CASSQVRSPLHF
clone_size: -
j_call: TRBJ1-6
d_call: -
v_call: TRBV3-1/TRBV3-2